A single sample is the source of the 27 T cell receptor beta chains below, sequenced in a study of CD8 T cells in Susac syndrome. cDNA came from around 0.5 to 1 ug RNA primed by random hexamers. TCRdb processed the immunoSEQ multiplex PCR reads anew with MiXCR; each CDR3 protein has one entry. The top ten hold 0.095% of the sample, which has a few hundred thousand distinct CDR3 sequences, approximately 95% seen once. The sample taken for sequencing was CD4+ T cells from PBMCs. The receptor source for this set is a human donor with multiple sclerosis.

The CDR3 DNA reads as TGTGCCAGCAGGGACACAGGGGAATCCGATGGCTACACCTTC. Protein sequence: CASRDTGESDGYTF. The J gene is TRBJ1-2, the V gene TRBV6-5; 7 bases line up with TRBD1. This CDR3 has 14 amino acids. With V trimmed by 6 bases and J by 6 bases, 10 bases remained unmatched. Per the germline V gene, CDR1 is MNHEY and CDR2 is SVGAGI.

The chain is built from TRBV29-1 and TRBJ2-1; TRBD2 agrees at 9 bases. CDR3 length equals 13 residues. Germline assignment: CDR1 SQVTM and CDR2 ANQGSEA. Trimming took 7 bases from V and 8 from J; bases not matched to a gene: 9. CDR3 in DNA: TGCAGCGGAAGTAGCGGGAGAAAGGATGAGCAGTTCTTC. Translating it yields CSGSSGRKDEQFF.

This chain links TRBV5-1 with TRBJ2-5; D unclear. The CDR3 length is 15 residues. Looked up from germline, CDR1 is SGHRS and CDR2 is YFSETQ. Trimming shortened V by 3 bases and J by 5 bases, and 17 bases separated the two germline ends. The CDR3 region is CASSSRGRMGETQYF. In DNA form, the CDR3 reads TGCGCCAGCAGCTCACGTGGCAGGATGGGGGAGACCCAGTACTTC.

The chain couples TRBV29-1 to TRBJ1-2; D is unclear. This CDR3 is built from 10 residues. Per germline, CDR1 SQVTM and CDR2 ANQGSEA. V lost 3 bases to trimming and J lost 13 bases, with 12 bases between them. The DNA for the CDR3 is TGCAGCGTTGAGGGTCCAGACTGCACCTTC. As protein: CSVEGPDCTF.

This clonotype was picked up a small number of times. The rearrangement uses TRBV5-4 and TRBJ2-1; no firm D call. Germline CDR1 SGHNT, CDR2 YYREEE (reference sequence). The CDR3 loop spans 12 amino acids. V was shortened by 0 bases and J by 8 bases, with 6 bases between the two germline ends. The CDR3 coding sequence is TGTGCCAGCAGCTTGGACTCCTATGAGCAGTTCTTC. Protein: CASSLDSYEQFF.

The chain carries TRBV29-1 and TRBJ2-7, with D uncertain. V lost 7 bases and J 3 bases, leaving 13 bases between the germline ends. The CDR3 sequence is 12 residues long. CDR1 is SQVTM and CDR2 is ANQGSEA in the germline V gene. The CDR3, as DNA: TGCAGCGGTGGTAGCCTCTTCTACGAGCAGTACTTC. It is translated as CSGGSLFYEQYF.

The J gene is TRBJ2-1, the V gene TRBV30; D not resolved. The germline V gene encodes CDR1 GTSNPN and CDR2 SVGIG (reference sequence). V was pared by 4 bases and J by 7 bases, with 11 bases between. This CDR3 has 12 amino acids. CDR3 DNA sequence: TGTGCCTGGACCCTCCCCCGAAATGAGCAGTTCTTC. Amino acids: CAWTLPRNEQFF.

The rearrangement uses TRBV7-9 and TRBJ1-1, with D unclear. V was trimmed by 1 base and J by 4 bases, leaving 10 bases between them. This CDR3 contains 14 residues. CDR1 is SEHNR, CDR2 FQNEAQ, per germline (reference sequence). CDR3 in DNA: TGTGCCAGCAGCTTAGATCGGGCCAGCACTGAAGCTTTCTTT. It translates to CASSLDRASTEAFF.

This clonotype was counted a single time. The rearrangement links TRBV2 to TRBJ2-1, with 12 bases identical to TRBD2. With 10 bases clipped from V and 4 bases from J, the junction kept 5 bases outside the gene matches. This CDR3 has 14 amino acids. CDR1 is SNHLY and CDR2 is FYNNEI in the germline V gene. DNA for the CDR3: TGTGCCACACGGACTAGCGGGGCATACAATGAGCAGTTCTTC. It yields the protein CATRTSGAYNEQFF.

V usage is TRBV9 and J usage is TRBJ2-5, with D perhaps TRBD1 or TRBD2 (5 bases each). This CDR3 comprises 14 residues. Deletions cut 0 bases from V and 5 bases from J, with 11 bases between. Germline-derived CDR1 and CDR2 are SGDLS and YYNGEE. This CDR3 is CASSVAPGTETQYF. In nucleotides, the CDR3 is TGTGCCAGCAGCGTAGCTCCGGGGACGGAGACCCAGTACTTC.

The V gene is TRBV20-1, the J gene TRBJ2-3; 10 nucleotides align to TRBD2. CDR3 length: 16 residues. Germline V CDR1 and CDR2: DFQATT, SNEGSKA (reference sequence). V lost 3 bases, J lost 4 bases, and 10 bases stayed unmatched. The CDR3 DNA reads TGCAGTGCTAGGCTAGCGGGAGTCGGGAGCGCAGATACGCAGTATTTT. Translating it yields CSARLAGVGSADTQYF.

CDR3 residues: CASSLRVESSYEQYF. DNA for the CDR3: TGTGCCAGCAGCTTACGAGTAGAGAGCTCCTACGAGCAGTACTTC. V is TRBV13 and J is TRBJ2-7; D unresolved. Between the trimmed V and J ends, which lost 2 bases and 0 bases, there was a span of 11 bases. Germline V gene data show CDR1 as PRHDT and CDR2 as FYEKMQ (reference sequence). The CDR3 consists of 15 residues.

The gene calls are TRBV20-1 and TRBJ2-7; 11 positions agree with TRBD2. CDR1 is DFQATT and CDR2 is SNEGSKA in the germline V gene (reference sequence). The V and J ends lost 3 bases and 7 bases, in that order; junction bases with no gene match: 8. There are 14 residues in the CDR3. Here the CDR3 reads CSARWLAGGWEQYF. Here the CDR3 DNA reads TGCAGTGCTAGGTGGCTAGCGGGAGGTTGGGAGCAGTACTTC.

The genes are TRBV14 and TRBJ2-7; 11 positions match TRBD2. Germline lookup yields CDR1 SGHDN and CDR2 FVKESK. V shed 1 base and J 2 bases; nucleotides not matched to a gene: 4. CDR3 length: 16 residues. The CDR3 reads CASSQVTSGSPYEQYF. CDR3 DNA: TGTGCCAGCAGCCAAGTAACTAGCGGGAGCCCCTACGAGCAGTACTTC.

The chain links TRBV12-3 or TRBV12-4 to TRBJ2-2; TRBD2 matches 8 bases. J lost 9 bases, V lost 6 bases, and 9 bases had no gene match. The CDR3 is made up of 14 amino acids. For the CDR3, the DNA is TGTGCCAGCAGACCTAGCGCGGGGGGCAGGGAGCTGTTTTTT. The encoded protein is CASRPSAGGRELFF.

CDR3 loop: CASSLYRLPEAFF. The CDR3, as DNA: TGTGCCAGCAGTTTATATAGGCTGCCTGAAGCTTTCTTT. The rearrangement uses TRBV12-3 or TRBV12-4 and TRBJ1-1; D gene unclear. The V end was cut by 2 bases, the J end by 6 bases, with 10 bases between. CDR3 length: 13 amino acids.

The rearrangement joins TRBV29-1 to TRBJ2-2; 13 positions match TRBD2. CDR1 SQVTM and CDR2 ANQGSEA come from the germline V gene. The V and J ends lost 7 bases and 1 base, in that order; junction bases with no gene match: 3. This CDR3 has 15 amino acids. Written as DNA, the CDR3 is TGCAGCGCCCGGACTAGCGGGAGGAACACCGGGGAGCTGTTTTTT. Its protein product is CSARTSGRNTGELFF.

This chain's CDR3 is CASSSGTAYSPLHF. In DNA, the CDR3 is TGTGCCAGCAGTTCCGGGACAGCATATTCACCCCTCCACTTT. The genes are TRBV7-9 and TRBJ1-6; 7 bases fit TRBD1. Germline CDR1 is SEHNR and CDR2 is FQNEAQ (reference sequence). The junction had 7 bases not matched to a gene; V was cut back by 6 bases and J by 8 bases. The CDR3 covers 14 residues.

The V gene is TRBV27, the J gene TRBJ2-7; 10 bases map to TRBD2. CDR1 is MNHEY, CDR2 SMNVEV, per germline (reference sequence). J gave up 6 bases and V 1 base, and 9 bases lay outside the gene matches. The CDR3 runs to 16 residues. The DNA for the CDR3 is TGTGCCAGCAGTTTATTCGGTCCAGCGGGAGGGACCGAGCAGTACTTC. Amino acids: CASSLFGPAGGTEQYF.

The CDR3 spells CASSRGQLNEQFF. The CDR3 DNA reads TGTGCCAGCAGCCGCGGACAGCTGAATGAGCAGTTCTTC. V usage is TRBV3-1 and J usage is TRBJ2-1, with a weak D call TRBD1 (6 bases). CDR3 length: 13 residues. Trimming took off 4 bases at V and 7 bases at J, with 11 bases between the two ends. CDR1 is LGHDT and CDR2 is YNNKEL in the germline V gene (reference sequence).

The chain has TRBV28 and TRBJ2-1, with no clear D. Trimming cost V 4 bases and J 10 bases, with 20 bases left between them. CDR3 length: 15 residues. CDR1 and CDR2 (germline): MDHEN, SYDVKM. In DNA, the CDR3 is TGTGCCAGCAGTTCCGCGGCCCCCGGCAGAGGCGAGCAGTTCTTC. It codes for CASSSAAPGRGEQFF.

DNA of the CDR3: TGTGCCACCAGCAACAGACAAGAGACCCAGTACTTC. Protein sequence: CATSNRQETQYF. The chain is built from TRBV15 and TRBJ2-5; no clear D. CDR3 size: 12 residues. Germline loops: CDR1 LNHNV, CDR2 YYDKDF (reference sequence). Deletions cut 4 bases from V and 2 bases from J, with 5 bases between.

The chain's CDR3 is CSARDLVGYEQYF. The CDR3 DNA follows: TGCAGTGCTAGAGATCTCGTAGGGTACGAGCAGTACTTC. This chain uses TRBV20-1 with TRBJ2-7; D gene ambiguous. There are 13 residues in the CDR3. V gave up 0 bases and J gave up 4 bases, with 10 bases separating them. From germline, CDR1 is DFQATT and CDR2 SNEGSKA (reference sequence).

The chain recombines TRBV27 with TRBJ2-5; D remains unclear. V lost 3 bases and J lost 5, with 13 bases in between. The CDR3 is 14 amino acids. The germline CDR1 and CDR2 sequences are MNHEY and SMNVEV (reference sequence). This chain's CDR3 is CASSFDGVGETQYF. The CDR3 bases are TGTGCCAGCAGTTTCGATGGGGTAGGGGAGACCCAGTACTTC.

The chain recombines TRBV6-5 with TRBJ1-2; 8 bases are shared with TRBD1. Germline V gene sequence: CDR1 MNHEY, CDR2 SVGAGI. With V trimmed by 4 bases and J by 8 bases, 6 bases remained unmatched. The CDR3 consists of 13 residues. CDR3 in amino acids: CASSSRDRRGYTF. As DNA, the CDR3 is TGTGCCAGCAGTTCCCGGGACAGGAGGGGCTACACCTTC.

The J gene is TRBJ2-1, the V gene TRBV2; 8 nucleotides match TRBD1. There are 16 residues in the CDR3. Germline V lookup: CDR1 SNHLY, CDR2 FYNNEI. The junction had 9 bases not matched to a gene; V was cut back by 8 bases and J by 0 bases. DNA for the CDR3: TGTGCCAGCGCCCCCCGGACAGGGAGCTCCTACAATGAGCAGTTCTTC. This translates into CASAPRTGSSYNEQFF.

The J gene is TRBJ2-7, the V gene TRBV20-1; 7 bases fit TRBD2. The CDR3 is made up of 12 amino acids. The ends lost 7 bases at V and 3 bases at J; junction bases unmatched: 6. CDR1 DFQATT and CDR2 SNEGSKA come from the germline V gene (reference sequence). The CDR3 nucleotides read TGCAGTGTAGGCGGGAGAAGCTACGAGCAGTACTTC. Its translation is CSVGGRSYEQYF.